The clone carrying this T cell receptor (beta chain) showed up many times. The antigen is not known. The data were taken from a study of CD8+CD57+ T cells in acquired aplastic anemia. Study summary: An average of roughly 3.2 ug of DNA was obtained from sorted CD4+ and CD8+ cells.

Before being chosen for sequencing, patients had shown CD8+CD57+ cell expansion by flow cytometry. Blood came from patients not yet given any therapy. Both TCR beta VDJ combination and CDR3 sequence profiling were carried out. Genomic DNA was the template for this profiling. TCRdb reprocessed the reads with MiXCR, giving one entry per CDR3 protein. The sample consists of some 140,000 distinct CDR3 sequences, approximately 52% of them appearing once. The CDR3 length is 16 residues. The junction had 7 bases not matched to a gene; V was cut back by 5 bases and J by 0 bases. The germline V gene encodes CDR1 MNHNS and CDR2 SASEGT. Study-wide results and caveats: Patients versus controls showed no significant CD8+ Simpson's diversity difference.

What was sequenced was sorted CD4+, CD8+, or CD8+CD57+ T cells (not recorded which) from PBMCs. This chain connects TRBV6-1 to TRBJ2-5; TRBD2 matches 9 bases. This receptor was identified in a human donor with aplastic anemia. CDR3 sequence reads: CASSTGLAGHQETQYF. The CDR3 DNA reads as TGTGCCAGCAGTACCGGCCTAGCGGGGCACCAAGAGACCCAGTACTTC.